Below are 13 T cell receptor beta chains sequenced from a single sample in a study of blood T cells in healthy people across ages. Using a J-beta primer mix together with a sample-barcoded 5' primer, a second PCR was run for roughly 6 to 11 cycles. Via MiXCR, TCRdb re-called the 5' RACE reads, giving one row per CDR3 protein. The table has roughly 1.6 million distinct CDR3 sequences, roughly 30% seen once; the top ten hold approximately 11%. Sample: blood. These TCRs come from a woman aged 25 to 39 in good health.

This chain links TRBV7-6 with TRBJ1-2; D might be TRBD1 (6 bases). This CDR3 is 13 amino acids long. With 5 bases removed from V and 4 bases from J, the gap between germline ends came to 11 bases. CDR1 SGHVS and CDR2 FNYEAQ come from the germline V gene. The CDR3 reads CASSRDRLYGYTF. The DNA of the CDR3 is TGTGCCAGCAGCCGCGACAGGCTCTATGGCTACACCTTC.

The CDR3 region has the DNA TGTGCCAGCAGCTTAGCTCAACAGACCTTCCTAAACTATGGCTACACCTTC. It specifies CASSLAQQTFLNYGYTF. The chain combines TRBV7-2 with TRBJ1-2; unclear D gene. The CDR3 has 17 residues. Trimming pared 0 bases from V and 2 bases from J, leaving 16 bases between. CDR1 is SGHTA and CDR2 is FQGNSA in the germline V gene.

The CDR3 is CASSSERQGRSYGYTF. For the CDR3, the DNA is TGTGCCAGCAGCTCCGAAAGACAGGGTCGGAGCTATGGCTACACCTTC. The rearrangement joins TRBV11-1 to TRBJ1-2, with TRBD1 identical over 7 bases. V was pared by 4 bases and J by 4 bases, with 12 bases of the junction left unmatched. The CDR3 extends over 16 amino acids. Germline CDR1 is SGHAT and CDR2 is FQDESV (reference sequence). The full variable domain, rest sourced from reference TRBV11-1 and TRBJ1-2, is EAEVAQSPRYKITEKSQAVAFWCDPISGHATLYWYRQILGQGPELLVQFQDESVVDDSQLPKDRFSAERLKGVDSTLKIQPAELGDSAMYLCASSSERQGRSYGYTFGSGTRLTVV.

This rearrangement joins TRBV15 to TRBJ1-3; no clear D. The CDR3 covers 16 residues. V was shortened by 0 bases and J by 3 bases, with 12 bases between the two germline ends. Germline V CDR1 and CDR2: LNHNV, YYDKDF (reference sequence). The CDR3, as DNA: TGTGCCACCAGCAGAGACAGGCAATCACTTGGAAACACCATATATTTT. It specifies CATSRDRQSLGNTIYF. The whole variable domain, filled in from reference TRBV15 and TRBJ1-3, reads DAMVIQNPRYQVTQFGKPVTLSCSQTLNHNVMYWYQQKSSQAPKLLFHYYDKDFNNEADTPDNFQSRRPNTSFCFLDIRSPGLGDTAMYLCATSRDRQSLGNTIYFGEGSWLTVV.

The J gene is TRBJ2-1, the V gene TRBV6-1, with 11 bases identical to TRBD2. This CDR3 contains 15 residues. With 6 bases clipped from V and 10 bases from J, the junction kept 11 bases outside the gene matches. Germline assignment: CDR1 MNHNS and CDR2 SASEGT. The CDR3 protein is CASRRLAGLSREQFF. DNA of the CDR3: TGTGCCAGCAGAAGACTAGCGGGGCTGTCGAGGGAGCAGTTCTTC.

This clonotype appeared a few times. The J gene is TRBJ2-1, the V gene TRBV20-1; possible D gene TRBD1, 7 bases. This CDR3 is 16 amino acids long. Trimming removed 0 bases from V and 7 bases from J, with 19 bases in between. Germline lookup yields CDR1 DFQATT and CDR2 SNEGSKA (reference sequence). The CDR3 protein is CSARDLQGWEANEQFF. The CDR3 coding sequence is TGCAGTGCTAGAGACCTACAGGGGTGGGAGGCGAATGAGCAGTTCTTC.

This clonotype was counted a few times. The genes are TRBV28 and TRBJ2-7; 9 bases align to TRBD1. The CDR3 runs to 15 residues. CDR1 MDHEN and CDR2 SYDVKM come from the germline V gene. Trimming took 3 bases from V and 3 from J; bases not matched to a gene: 6. CDR3 sequence: CASSLRTGVVYEQYF. The CDR3 bases are TGTGCCAGCAGTTTGAGGACAGGGGTGGTCTACGAGCAGTACTTC.

This clonotype has a handful of counts. The chain carries TRBV6-5 and TRBJ1-2; 10 bases are shared with TRBD1. CDR1 MNHEY and CDR2 SVGAGI come from the germline V gene. The trim removed 4 bases at V and 6 bases at J, leaving 5 bases unmatched. CDR3 length equals 14 residues. CDR3 bases: TGTGCCAGCAGTTCCCCGGGACAGGGGCATGGCTACACCTTC. Translating it yields CASSSPGQGHGYTF.

The J gene is TRBJ1-2, the V gene TRBV6-1, with 11 bases that match TRBD1. The CDR3 contains 17 residues. Germline-derived CDR1 and CDR2 are MNHNS and SASEGT. V gave up 5 bases and J gave up 0 bases; unmatched junction bases: 8. The CDR3 reads CASSRRDRGFANYGYTF. In nucleotides, the CDR3 is TGTGCCAGCAGTCGAAGGGACAGGGGGTTTGCTAACTATGGCTACACCTTC.

The chain combines TRBV7-2 with TRBJ1-2; 11 bases are shared with TRBD1. The junction had 8 bases not matched to a gene; V was cut back by 7 bases and J by 7 bases. Germline V lookup: CDR1 SGHTA, CDR2 FQGNSA. CDR3 length: 14 residues. The CDR3 is CASTLDRGLGGYTF. The DNA of the CDR3 is TGTGCCAGCACCCTGGACAGGGGGCTTGGTGGCTACACCTTC.

This clonotype was observed at least ten times. The chain employs TRBV28 and TRBJ2-1; TRBD1 aligns across 9 bases. Looked up from germline, CDR1 is MDHEN and CDR2 is SYDVKM. This CDR3 comprises 14 residues. With 6 bases clipped from V and 6 bases from J, the junction kept 6 bases outside the gene matches. In DNA form, the CDR3 reads TGTGCCAGCAGAGATCCGGGACAGGGCAATGAGCAGTTCTTC. It codes for CASRDPGQGNEQFF.

This clonotype was seen repeatedly, ten times or more. The gene calls are TRBV7-9 and TRBJ2-5, with D unresolved. This CDR3 contains 14 residues. Germline V lookup: CDR1 SEHNR, CDR2 FQNEAQ (reference sequence). The V end was cut by 1 base, the J end by 1 base, with 7 bases between. The CDR3, as DNA: TGTGCCAGCAGCTTAGTCCCGCCCCAAGAGACCCAGTACTTC. This translates into CASSLVPPQETQYF.

The rearrangement uses TRBV11-2 and TRBJ2-2, with D perhaps matching TRBD2 (5 bases). This CDR3 has 15 amino acids. The germline V gene has CDR1 SGHAT and CDR2 FQNNGV. Trimming removed 5 bases from V and 1 base from J, with 11 bases in between. This CDR3 reads CASSRRRGNTGELFF. The CDR3, as DNA: TGTGCCAGCAGCCGCCGTCGGGGGAACACCGGGGAGCTGTTTTTT.